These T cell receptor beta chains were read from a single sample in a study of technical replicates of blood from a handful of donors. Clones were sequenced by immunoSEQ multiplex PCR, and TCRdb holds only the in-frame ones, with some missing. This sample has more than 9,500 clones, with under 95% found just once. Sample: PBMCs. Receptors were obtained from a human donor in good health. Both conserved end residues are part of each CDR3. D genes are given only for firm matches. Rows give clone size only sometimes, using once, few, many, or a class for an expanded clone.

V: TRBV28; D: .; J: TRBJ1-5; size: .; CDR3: CASSSSQGLNQPQHF; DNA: TGTGCCAGCAGTTCCTCACAGGGTCTCAATCAGCCCCAGCATTTT
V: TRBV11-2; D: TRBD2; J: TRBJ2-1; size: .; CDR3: CASSHGLAGGSYNEQFF; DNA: TGTGCCAGCAGCCACGGACTAGCGGGAGGCTCCTACAATGAGCAGTTCTTC
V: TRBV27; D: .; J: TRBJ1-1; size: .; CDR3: CASSLWEGSDTEAFF; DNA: TGTGCCAGCAGTTTATGGGAGGGCTCGGACACTGAAGCTTTCTTT
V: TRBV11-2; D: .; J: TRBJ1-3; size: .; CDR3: CASTRMSPGNTIYF; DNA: TGTGCCAGCACCAGAATGTCTCCTGGAAACACCATATATTTT
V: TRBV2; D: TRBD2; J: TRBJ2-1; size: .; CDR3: CASSLLTSGNELEQFF; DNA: TGTGCCAGCAGTCTCCTAACTAGCGGGAACGAATTAGAGCAGTTCTTC
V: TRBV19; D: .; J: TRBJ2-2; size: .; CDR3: CASSIAAAPNTGELFF; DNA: TGTGCCAGTAGTATCGCGGCCGCCCCGAACACCGGGGAGCTGTTTTTT
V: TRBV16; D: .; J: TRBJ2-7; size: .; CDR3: CASSQRPRDEQYF; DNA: TGTGCCAGCAGCCAAAGGCCCCGGGACGAGCAGTACTTC
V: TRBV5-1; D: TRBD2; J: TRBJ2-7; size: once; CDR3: CASSPGLAGGGEQYF; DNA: TGCGCCAGCAGCCCCGGACTAGCGGGAGGTGGCGAGCAGTACTTC
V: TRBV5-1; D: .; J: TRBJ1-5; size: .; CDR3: CASSLSADSNQPQHF; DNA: TGCGCCAGCAGCTTGTCGGCGGATAGCAATCAGCCCCAGCATTTT
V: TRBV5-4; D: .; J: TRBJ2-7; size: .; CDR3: CASSLVGTDEQYF; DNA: TGTGCCAGCAGCTTGGTCGGTACCGACGAGCAGTACTTC
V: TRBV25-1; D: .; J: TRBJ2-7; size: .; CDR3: CASSEANSYEQYF; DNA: TGTGCCAGCAGTGAAGCTAACTCCTACGAGCAGTACTTC
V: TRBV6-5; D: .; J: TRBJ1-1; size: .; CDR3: CASSGAGVVEAFF; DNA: TGTGCCAGCAGTGGAGCCGGGGTTGTTGAAGCTTTCTTT
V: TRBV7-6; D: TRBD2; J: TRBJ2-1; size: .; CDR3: CASSPSSSGRINEQFF; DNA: TGTGCCAGCAGCCCTAGTTCCAGCGGGAGGATAAATGAGCAGTTCTTC
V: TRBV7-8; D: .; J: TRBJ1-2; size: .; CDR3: CASSILTPNYGYTF; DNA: TGTGCCAGCAGCATACTCACTCCAAACTATGGCTACACCTTC